This T cell receptor (beta chain) was sequenced for a study of blood T cell repertoires in COVID-19 (TCRdb year 2020). Background on the whole study: Samples from collaborators originated in the United States, Italy and Spain and spanned both the acute and convalescent phases of COVID-19. The prospective study material was composed of cDNA or gDNA derived from T cells, B-cell-depleted T cells, or PBMCs. Subjects who had been exposed to COVID-19, were actively infected with it, or had recovered from it provided the deeply sampled blood TCRbeta repertoires that made up the dataset. The repertoires were released in a freely available public database meant as a resource for research on the immune response to SARS-CoV-2. Samples were obtained from the ongoing ImmuneRACE study (first 160 participants) and from 950 to 1,500 subjects provided by 6 global collaborators. The sample metadata nearly always contained a de-identified subject ID, COVID-19 status, age in years and sex. HLA class I and class II types, where available, came from metadata supplied by the sample provider rather than from assay-based typing.

Of note for this clone: The clone's antigen remains unknown. No base qualities exist here, and no much larger clone lies one base off it.

TCRbeta CDR3 regions were amplified from genomic DNA by means of the immunoSEQ Assay, a bias-controlled multiplex PCR. The original methods were these. The number of nucleated cells in each sample was estimated by amplification of reference gene primers within the assay. To quantify the absolute abundance of each unique TCRbeta CDR3 rearrangement, sequence reads were collapsed and filtered. Productive Simpson clonality was computed per sample as the square root of Simpson's diversity index over productive rearrangements. TCRdb obtained this table from immuneACCESS and retained in-frame rearrangements with V and J assigned. These tables miss some clones; where compared with another copy, unresolved V genes account for less than half of the shortfall, and the remainder is unexplained. V and J calls and clone size are as listed in that table; D and trimming were resolved from the DNA. Across this sample there are about 260,000 clones, with 70% to 90% seen only once. The ten largest clones take up under 2% of the sample.

The collaborating institutions used their own protocols to collect whole blood in K2EDTA tubes. Collaborator samples were shipped for TCRbeta analysis as frozen whole blood, isolated PBMCs, or DNA extracted from either sample type. Broader findings and caveats from the paper: How much clinical and demographic metadata was included differed by source and by participant, and the metadata was provided uncurated.

At the junction V is shortened by 7 bases and J by 8 bases, with 14 bases in between. CDR1 and CDR2 (LNHDA, SQIVND) derive from the germline V gene (reference sequence). Including the terminal cysteine and phenylalanine, the CDR3 comprises 12 residues. Only CDR3 DNA is held: 36 bases, read in frame from base 1. The sequence came from a man aged 25-40 years with active or convalescent COVID-19. Recombination joined TRBV19 with TRBJ1-2; a weak D assignment points to TRBD1 (6 bases agree). Sequencing was performed on peripheral blood. The DNA is as follows: TGTGCCAGTACCATCAGGGGCGACGGCTACACCTTC. It translates to CASTIRGDGYTF.